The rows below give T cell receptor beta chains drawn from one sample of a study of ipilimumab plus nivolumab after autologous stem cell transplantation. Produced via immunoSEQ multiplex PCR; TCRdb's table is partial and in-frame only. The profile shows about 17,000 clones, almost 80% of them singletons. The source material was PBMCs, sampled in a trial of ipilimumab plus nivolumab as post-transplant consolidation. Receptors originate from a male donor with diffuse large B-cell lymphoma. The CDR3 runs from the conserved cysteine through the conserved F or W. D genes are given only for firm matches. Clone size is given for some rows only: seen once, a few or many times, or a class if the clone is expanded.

TGTGCCAGCAGGTCGGCCGGGACTAGCTACAATGAGCAGTTCTTC	CASRSAGTSYNEQFF	TRBV5-4	TRBJ2-1	NA	TRBD2
TGTGCCATCGGGGTGCGAAACGAGCAGTACTTC	CAIGVRNEQYF	TRBV10-3	TRBJ2-7	medium-sized	NA
TGCGCCAGCAGCTTGGAAAGGATGAACACTGAAGCTTTCTTT	CASSLERMNTEAFF	TRBV5-1	TRBJ1-1	NA	NA
TGTGCCAGCAGCTTGGGCCTTCGGGGAGGGGCCAGCTATGGCTACACCTTC	CASSLGLRGGASYGYTF	TRBV5-6	TRBJ1-2	NA	NA
TGTGCCAGCAGTGATATTGACCCCCTAGCGAGCTCCTACAATGAGCAGTTCTTC	CASSDIDPLASSYNEQFF	TRBV2	TRBJ2-1	NA	NA
TGTGCTAGTGGTTTGTTTCCGGGACAGGGGGCGCATGAGCAGTACTTC	CASGLFPGQGAHEQYF	TRBV12-5	TRBJ2-7	few	TRBD1
TGTGCCTGGACTAATCGAAACCCTAATGAGCAGTTCTTC	CAWTNRNPNEQFF	TRBV30	TRBJ2-1	NA	NA
TGTGCCAGCAGTGTAGGCGGATCTAGCACAGATACGCAGTATTTT	CASSVGGSSTDTQYF	TRBV2	TRBJ2-3	NA	NA
TGTGCCAGCAGTTTTATCCAGGGCTCCGAAATAGGGCGCGAGCAGTACTTC	CASSFIQGSEIGREQYF	TRBV27	TRBJ2-7	medium-sized	NA
TGTGCCAGCAGCTCCGGGACACTTATGAATGAGCAGTTCTTC	CASSSGTLMNEQFF	TRBV5-4	TRBJ2-1	NA	NA
TGTGCCAGCAGCTTCGCACGGACCACTGAAGCTTTCTTT	CASSFARTTEAFF	TRBV7-2	TRBJ1-1	NA	NA
TGTGCCACCACCGGGCGGTCGCGGTACAATGAGCAGTTCTTC	CATTGRSRYNEQFF	TRBV19	TRBJ2-1	NA	NA
TGTGCCTGGGGCATAGCTGGCGAGCAGTACTTC	CAWGIAGEQYF	TRBV30	TRBJ2-7	medium-sized	NA
TGTGCCAGCAGCTTATCAGGGGTGGGAGAGACCCAGTACTTC	CASSLSGVGETQYF	TRBV7-3	TRBJ2-5	NA	NA
TGTGCCAGCAGTTTAAAGGGTCCCTACGAGCAGTACTTC	CASSLKGPYEQYF	TRBV6-5	TRBJ2-7	NA	NA
TGTGCCAGCAGCTTGGCTCTGGAAACGGGGGGCTACACCTTC	CASSLALETGGYTF	TRBV5-4	TRBJ1-2	NA	NA
TGTGCCAGCAGCTTAGCGGACGGCTCTGAAGCTTTCTTT	CASSLADGSEAFF	TRBV7-6	TRBJ1-1	NA	NA
TGTGCCAGCAGTGAAATAGGGGACTATGGCTACACCTTC	CASSEIGDYGYTF	TRBV2	TRBJ1-2	NA	NA
TGTGCCAGCCGCCGAGATGGTGGGAGGAATCAGCCCCAGCATTTT	CASRRDGGRNQPQHF	TRBV6-5	TRBJ1-5	NA	NA
TGTGCCAGTAGCCTGGACAGGGGGCTGGCTGAAGCTTTCTTT	CASSLDRGLAEAFF	TRBV19	TRBJ1-1	NA	TRBD1
TGTGCCAGCAGCGTATCTGAACTTACCGGGACGCGGTCTGGAAACACCATATATTTT	CASSVSELTGTRSGNTIYF	TRBV9	TRBJ1-3	NA	NA
TGTGCCAGCACCAAGGGAAAAGATGATGGCTACACCTTC	CASTKGKDDGYTF	TRBV7-3	TRBJ1-2	few	NA
TGTGCTAGTGGTTTGACCTCCGACAGTCTGGCTCTTGAGCAGTACTTC	CASGLTSDSLALEQYF	TRBV12-5	TRBJ2-7	NA	NA
TGTGCCAGCAGCTTAGCGGCGCCAGGTGGTAAGAATGAGCAGTACTTC	CASSLAAPGGKNEQYF	TRBV7-2	TRBJ2-7	NA	NA